A selection of T cell receptor beta chains follows, all from one sample in a study of CD8 T cells in ankylosing spondylitis. One entry per CDR3 protein results from TCRdb running MiXCR on the 5' RACE reads. This sample has around 770,000 distinct CDR3 sequences, with 12% found just once. The source material was blood, either unsorted or a sorted T cell fraction (not recorded which). These receptors all stem from a male donor with ankylosing spondylitis. The CDR3 runs from the conserved cysteine through the conserved F or W. Rows give clone size only sometimes, using once, few, many, or a class for an expanded clone.

cdr3_length: 14; clone_size: few; v_call: TRBV2; cdr3_aa: CARTNSDRRSEQYF
cdr3_length: 13; clone_size: many; v_call: TRBV29-1; cdr3_aa: CSVEGGRGETQYF
cdr3_length: 14; clone_size: -; v_call: TRBV5-5; cdr3_aa: CASSPGTEKRTQYF
cdr3_length: 15; clone_size: many; v_call: TRBV29-1; cdr3_aa: CSVDLRTASYNEQFF
cdr3_length: 11; clone_size: -; v_call: TRBV9; cdr3_aa: CASSPSSGYTF
cdr3_length: 15; clone_size: -; v_call: TRBV7-6; cdr3_aa: CASSRSAGADTQAFF
cdr3_length: 15; clone_size: few; v_call: TRBV9; cdr3_aa: CASSPASTPLYEQYF
cdr3_length: 12; clone_size: many; v_call: TRBV20-1; cdr3_aa: CSAREGDSPLHF
cdr3_length: 15; clone_size: -; v_call: TRBV10-3; cdr3_aa: CAISPGVGDGDTQYF
cdr3_length: 14; clone_size: few; v_call: TRBV7-2; cdr3_aa: CASSLASGNEKLFF
cdr3_length: 15; clone_size: few; v_call: TRBV7-2; cdr3_aa: CASSRDGPGANVLTF